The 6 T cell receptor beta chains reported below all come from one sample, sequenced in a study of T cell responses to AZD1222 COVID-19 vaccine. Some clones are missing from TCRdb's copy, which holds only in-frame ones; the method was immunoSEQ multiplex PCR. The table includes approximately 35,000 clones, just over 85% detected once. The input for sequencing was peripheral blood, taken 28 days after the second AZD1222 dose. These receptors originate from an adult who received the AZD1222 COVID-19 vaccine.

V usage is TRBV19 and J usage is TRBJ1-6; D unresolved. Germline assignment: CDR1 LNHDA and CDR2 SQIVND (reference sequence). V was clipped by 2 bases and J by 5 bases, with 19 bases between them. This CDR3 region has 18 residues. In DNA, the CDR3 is TGTGCCAGTAGTATAAGGTCGGAAGGGAACGGGGATAATTCACCCCTCCACTTT. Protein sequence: CASSIRSEGNGDNSPLHF.

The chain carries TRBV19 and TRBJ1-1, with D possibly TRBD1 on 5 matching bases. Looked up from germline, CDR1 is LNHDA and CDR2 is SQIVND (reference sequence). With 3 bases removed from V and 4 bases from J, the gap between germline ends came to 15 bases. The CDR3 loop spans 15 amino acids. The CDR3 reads CASSMGEGLPTEAFF. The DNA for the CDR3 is TGTGCCAGTAGTATGGGCGAGGGGCTGCCCACTGAAGCTTTCTTT.

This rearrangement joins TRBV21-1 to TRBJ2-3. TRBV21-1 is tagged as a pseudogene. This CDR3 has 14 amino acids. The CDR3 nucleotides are TGTGCCAGCAGCAAGGCTCAAAGGCAAGATACGCAGTATTTT. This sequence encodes CASSKAQRQDTQYF.

The CDR3 spells CASSQDEGAGFGEQYF. The CDR3 DNA reads as TGCGCCAGCAGCCAAGATGAGGGGGCGGGATTTGGTGAGCAGTACTTC. The genes are TRBV4-1 and TRBJ2-7; D is perhaps TRBD1 (7 bases). Trimming cost V 0 bases and J 7 bases, with 19 bases left between them. Germline loops: CDR1 MGHRA, CDR2 YSYEKL. This CDR3 has 16 residues.

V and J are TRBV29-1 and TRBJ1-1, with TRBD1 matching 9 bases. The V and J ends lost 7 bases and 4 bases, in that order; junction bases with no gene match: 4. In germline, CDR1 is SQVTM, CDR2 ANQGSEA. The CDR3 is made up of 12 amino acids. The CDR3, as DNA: TGCAGCGCAGGGACAGGGATCACTGAAGCTTTCTTT. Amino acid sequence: CSAGTGITEAFF.

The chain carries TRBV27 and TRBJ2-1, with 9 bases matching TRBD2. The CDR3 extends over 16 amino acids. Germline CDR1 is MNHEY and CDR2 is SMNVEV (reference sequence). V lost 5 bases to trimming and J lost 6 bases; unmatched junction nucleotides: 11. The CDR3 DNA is TGTGCCAGCAGTCCCACGGGGCGGGGGGGCCTCAATGAGCAGTTCTTC. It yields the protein CASSPTGRGGLNEQFF.